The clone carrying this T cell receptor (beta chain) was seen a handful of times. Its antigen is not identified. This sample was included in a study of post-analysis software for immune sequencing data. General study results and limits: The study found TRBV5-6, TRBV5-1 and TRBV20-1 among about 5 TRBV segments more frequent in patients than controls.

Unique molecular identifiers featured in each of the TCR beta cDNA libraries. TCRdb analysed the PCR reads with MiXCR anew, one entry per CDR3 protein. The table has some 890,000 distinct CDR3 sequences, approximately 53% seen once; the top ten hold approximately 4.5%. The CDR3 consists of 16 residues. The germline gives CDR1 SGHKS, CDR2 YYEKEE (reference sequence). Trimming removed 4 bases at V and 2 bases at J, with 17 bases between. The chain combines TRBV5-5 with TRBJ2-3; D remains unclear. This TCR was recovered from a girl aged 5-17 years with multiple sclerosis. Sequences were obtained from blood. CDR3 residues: CASSPSTSSLTDTQYF. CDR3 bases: TGTGCCAGCAGCCCCTCGACGTCCAGCCTCACAGATACGCAGTATTTT.